This T cell receptor (beta chain) emerged from a study of OX40 agonist ivuxolimab in advanced cancers. Study in general: Patients receiving dose escalation had hepatocellular carcinoma, melanoma, renal cell or head and neck cancer.

There are a few counts of this clone. Antigen unknown. Blood samples were obtained at baseline, cycle 4 day 1, and cycle 7 day 1. Broader study findings: Mean expanded clone counts were higher in CD8+ than CD4+ T cells. Clonal expansion from baseline to week 6 occurred in both CD4+ and CD8+ T cells.

Germline-derived CDR1 and CDR2 are LGHNA and YNFKEQ. The V gene lost 1 base and the J gene lost 6 bases, with 4 bases spanning the gap. The CDR3 runs 11 residues. Assay: immunoSEQ multiplex PCR; the TCRdb copy retains only in-frame clones and omits some. The sample contains about 77,000 clones, around four fifths of which appear only once. The specimen comprised CD4+ or CD8+ T cells sorted from blood, sampled in a trial of the OX40 agonist ivuxolimab. This sequence joins TRBV4-2 and TRBJ2-7; D not certain. The clonotype comes from an adult with an advanced solid tumor such as melanoma, head and neck, liver or kidney cancer. CDR3 in DNA: TGTGCCAGCAGCCAAGTAGGCGAGCAGTACTTC. Protein sequence: CASSQVGEQYF.